The 8 T cell receptor beta chains listed next were all sequenced from one sample in a study of cytomegalovirus exposure and HLA in healthy donors. PCR used 60 Vbeta primers and 13 Jbeta primers. Only in-frame clones appear in the TCRdb table, and some are missing; sequencing was by immunoSEQ multiplex PCR. The table lists 150,000 to 200,000 clones, 70% to 90% of them singletons, with more than 1.5% in the top ten. Source material: PBMCs. All receptors derive from a woman aged 18-35 years in good health and CMV-seronegative.

The chain uses TRBV27 and TRBJ2-6, with 8 bases lining up with TRBD2. Germline V lookup: CDR1 MNHEY, CDR2 SMNVEV (reference sequence). V was pared by 7 bases and J by 0 bases, with 11 bases of the junction left unmatched. The CDR3 covers 18 residues. The CDR3, as DNA: TGTGCCAGCACCCTGCGGAAACTAGCGGACTCTGGGGCCAACGTCCTGACTTTC. Translating gives CASTLRKLADSGANVLTF.

V gene TRBV5-1 combines with J gene TRBJ1-3, with D tentatively TRBD1 (5 bases). Germline CDR1 SGHRS, CDR2 YFSETQ. There are 16 residues in the CDR3. Trimming took off 0 bases at V and 2 bases at J, with 12 bases between the two ends. CDR3 DNA sequence: TGCGCCAGCAGCTTGGGGTCGCAGGGCGCTGGAAACACCATATATTTT. It translates to CASSLGSQGAGNTIYF.

V gene TRBV27 combines with J gene TRBJ2-3; 11 bases are shared with TRBD2. Germline V gene data show CDR1 as MNHEY and CDR2 as SMNVEV (reference sequence). V lost 4 bases to trimming and J lost 4 bases; unmatched junction nucleotides: 4. This CDR3 has 15 residues. The CDR3 sequence: CASSSLAGGADTQYF. Written as DNA, the CDR3 is TGTGCCAGCAGTTCCCTAGCGGGAGGAGCAGATACGCAGTATTTT.

This clone was counted a single time. The chain has TRBV9 and TRBJ1-1; D might be TRBD1 (6 bases). The length of the CDR3 is 12 residues. Germline V lookup: CDR1 SGDLS, CDR2 YYNGEE. V lost 5 bases, J lost 5 bases, and 10 bases lay in between. The CDR3 region is CASSRGQTEAFF. The CDR3 coding sequence is TGTGCCAGCAGTCGTGGACAGACTGAAGCTTTCTTT.

This chain joins TRBV10-3 and TRBJ1-5; 9 bases map to TRBD1. This CDR3 spans 15 amino acids. Germline V lookup: CDR1 ENHRY, CDR2 SYGVKD. With 8 bases clipped from V and 6 bases from J, the junction kept 11 bases outside the gene matches. The DNA for the CDR3 is TGTGCCATCTCCGCCGGGACAGGGTTCGGTCAGCCCCAGCATTTT. Translating it yields CAISAGTGFGQPQHF.

The rearrangement uses TRBV5-1 and TRBJ2-1; 11 nucleotides agree with TRBD2. Germline CDR1 and CDR2: SGHRS and YFSETQ. The CDR3 sequence is 17 residues long. Trimming cost V 0 bases and J 2 bases; bases outside gene matches: 4. The CDR3 DNA is TGCGCCAGCAGCTTGGCCAGGGGACTAGCGGCCTACAATGAGCAGTTCTTC. The encoded protein is CASSLARGLAAYNEQFF.

In DNA form, the CDR3 reads TGTGCCAGCAGTGCCGGGACTAGCGGGGGCCTCGCCTACGAGCAGTACTTC. It encodes CASSAGTSGGLAYEQYF. This chain uses TRBV6-1 with TRBJ2-7; TRBD2 aligns across 14 bases. The V and J ends lost 4 bases and 2 bases, in that order; junction bases with no gene match: 7. Germline lookup yields CDR1 MNHNS and CDR2 SASEGT. The length of the CDR3 is 17 residues.

The chain has TRBV6-5 and TRBJ2-1; 11 bases are shared with TRBD1. Looked up from germline, CDR1 is MNHEY and CDR2 is SVGAGI. The CDR3 runs to 14 residues. The ends lost 5 bases at V and 5 bases at J; junction bases unmatched: 2. CDR3 sequence reads: CASSTGQGDNEQFF. The CDR3 DNA is TGTGCCAGCAGTACGGGACAGGGGGACAATGAGCAGTTCTTC.